The 8 T cell receptor beta chains below come from one sample, sequenced in a study of T cells in Graves' hyperthyroidism and ophthalmopathy (dated 2019 in TCRdb). The library was obtained by multiplex PCR. Sequencing took place on an Illumina HiSeq 2000. TCR beta CDR3 regions were amplified from RNA transcripts. A first-round RT-PCR of the TCR CDR3 used the HTBI primer set with the Qiagen OneStep RT-PCR kit. In-frame beta chains were kept once TCRdb had trimmed the public reads at Q25 with fastp and called clones with MiXCR. Merged by CDR3 protein, the rows form single entries marked with the most common genes and DNA. Within this sample are about 350,000 distinct CDR3 sequences, with 15% to 20% of them counted one time only. Roughly 16% of the sample goes to the ten largest clones. The sample taken for sequencing was blood. These receptor sequences come from a middle-aged woman with Graves' ophthalmopathy.

The CDR3 DNA reads TGCGCCAGCTGGGACAGACTTTACGAGCAGTACTTC. Protein product: CASWDRLYEQYF. The chain combines TRBV5-1 with TRBJ2-7, with 7 bases matching TRBD1. V was pared by 7 bases and J by 4 bases, with 5 bases of the junction left unmatched. CDR1 is SGHRS, CDR2 YFSETQ, per germline. The CDR3 runs 12 residues. The full variable domain, its missing parts supplied by reference TRBV5-1 and TRBJ2-7, is KAGVTQTPRYLIKTRGQQVTLSCSPISGHRSVSWYQQTPGQGLQFLFEYFSETQRNKGNFPGRFSGRQFSNSRSEMNVSTLELGDSALYLCASWDRLYEQYFGPGTRLTVT.

V gene TRBV30 combines with J gene TRBJ1-5; D may be TRBD1 (5 bases). Germline-derived CDR1 and CDR2 are GTSNPN and SVGIG (reference sequence). V was trimmed by 0 bases and J by 7 bases, leaving 10 bases between them. The CDR3 is made up of 13 amino acids. The CDR3 protein is CAWSVHQGQPQHF. The CDR3 bases are TGTGCCTGGAGTGTACACCAGGGCCAGCCCCAGCATTTT. Full variable domain (remainder filled in from reference TRBV30 and TRBJ1-5): SQTIHQWPATLVQPVGSPLSLECTVEGTSNPNLYWYRQAAGRGLQLLFYSVGIGQISSEVPQNLSASRPQDRQFILSSKKLLLSDSGFYLCAWSVHQGQPQHFGDGTRLSIL.

This clonotype was seen more than once but under ten times. The chain employs TRBV5-1 and TRBJ1-1, with a tentative D call TRBD1 (6 bases). The V end was cut by 0 bases, the J end by 5 bases, with 17 bases between. This CDR3 comprises 16 residues. The germline V gene encodes CDR1 SGHRS and CDR2 YFSETQ. CDR3 amino acids: CASSLVGALGGTEAFF. The CDR3 DNA sequence: TGCGCCAGCAGCTTGGTGGGGGCCCTCGGCGGAACTGAAGCTTTCTTT.

This clonotype was seen many times. V and J are TRBV6-1 and TRBJ2-7; D uncertain. This CDR3 has 15 amino acids. Germline CDR1 is MNHNS and CDR2 is SASEGT. Trimming shortened V by 10 bases and J by 0 bases, and 19 bases separated the two germline ends. CDR3 amino acids: CAKSTSRFASYEQYF. CDR3 coding DNA: TGTGCCAAGAGCACCTCTCGTTTCGCCTCCTACGAGCAGTACTTC.

This clonotype occurred many times. The V and J genes are TRBV7-8 and TRBJ1-2, with D perhaps TRBD1 (5 bases). CDR1 is SGHVS and CDR2 is FQNEAQ in the germline V gene. Trimming took off 4 bases at V and 4 bases at J, with 19 bases between the two ends. The CDR3 totals 16 residues. The CDR3, as DNA: TGTGCCAGCAGCTCCCCCCAGGGTATCGTTCCCTATGGCTACACCTTC. This sequence encodes CASSSPQGIVPYGYTF.

This clonotype was detected only once. V and J are TRBV20-1 and TRBJ2-7; D is undetermined. Germline assignment: CDR1 DFQATT and CDR2 SNEGSKA (reference sequence). The ends were cut back, 0 bases at V and 3 bases at J, with 9 bases in the middle. The CDR3 covers 13 residues. The CDR3 bases are TGCAGTGCTAGAGATATACGGAGCTACGAGCAGTACTTC. Encoded protein: CSARDIRSYEQYF.

The rearrangement uses TRBV7-2 and TRBJ2-5; 8 bases line up with TRBD2. This CDR3 has 14 residues. Germline trimming cut 5 bases from V and 3 bases from J; bases unmatched to any gene: 5. CDR1 SGHTA and CDR2 FQGNSA come from the germline V gene. CDR3 protein: CASSARLAKETQYF. The CDR3 DNA reads as TGTGCCAGCAGCGCCCGACTAGCGAAAGAGACCCAGTACTTC. Based on the CDR3 plus reference TRBV7-2 and TRBJ2-5, the full variable domain is GAGVSQSPSNKVTEKGKDVELRCDPISGHTALYWYRQSLGQGLEFLIYFQGNSAPDKSGLPSDRFSAERTGGSVSTLTIQRTQQEDSAVYLCASSARLAKETQYFGPGTRLLVL.

Many counts were recorded for this clonotype. CDR3 DNA: TGCAGTGCTCCCAAAAGCTGGGCGTCCGAGCAGTACTTC. This sequence encodes CSAPKSWASEQYF. The V gene is TRBV20-1, the J gene TRBJ2-7; D unclear. The CDR3 is 13 amino acids. Germline CDR1 and CDR2: DFQATT and SNEGSKA (reference sequence). V gave up 5 bases and J gave up 6 bases, with 17 bases separating them.